Below are 22 T cell receptor beta chains sequenced from a single sample in a study of naive and memory T cell subsets. The study, taken as a whole, reports: Naive repertoires, especially CD8, held a few larger clonotypes, possibly memory cells re-expressing CD45RA.

Which antigens these TCRs recognize remains unknown. The beta constant-region primer was an equimolar mix of two oligonucleotides covering TRBC1 and TRBC2. The ligated cDNA underwent four PCR rounds using SP2 and nested alpha and beta constant-region primers. From the UMI-ligation and nested PCR reads, TCRdb called clonotypes with MiXCR, one entry per CDR3 protein. The table includes under 150,000 distinct CDR3 sequences, roughly a fifth detected once. The sequencing sample was made of naive CD8+ T cells from blood. These TCRs come from a human donor in good health.

This clonotype was detected a few times. The J gene is TRBJ1-2, the V gene TRBV7-9; D gene unclear. Trimming pared 3 bases from V and 6 bases from J, leaving 11 bases between. The CDR3 runs to 13 residues. From germline, CDR1 is SEHNR and CDR2 FQNEAQ (reference sequence). The CDR3 spells CASSFTSSDGYTF. The CDR3 bases are TGTGCCAGCAGCTTTACTTCGTCCGATGGCTACACCTTC.

This clonotype came up a few times. The CDR3 spells CASTQGLNEKLFF. The CDR3 DNA sequence: TGTGCCAGCACACAGGGGTTGAATGAAAAACTGTTTTTT. The chain couples TRBV28 to TRBJ1-4; TRBD1 agrees at 7 bases. This CDR3 has 13 amino acids. The V and J ends lost 7 bases and 5 bases, in that order; junction bases with no gene match: 4. Germline values: CDR1 MDHEN, CDR2 SYDVKM. Drawing the rest from reference TRBV28 and TRBJ1-4, the complete variable domain is DVKVTQSSRYLVKRTGEKVFLECVQDMDHENMFWYRQDPGLGLRLIYFSYDVKMKEKGDIPEGYSVSREKKERFSLILESASTNQTSMYLCASTQGLNEKLFFGSGTQLSVL.

The chain uses TRBV24-1 and TRBJ2-2, with D uncertain. Germline assignment: CDR1 KGHDR and CDR2 SFDVKD. The CDR3 covers 14 residues. The V end was cut by 7 bases, the J end by 0 bases, with 8 bases between. The CDR3 region has the DNA TGTGCCACCAGGGGTCAAACGAACACCGGGGAGCTGTTTTTT. Protein product: CATRGQTNTGELFF.

This clonotype has a handful of counts. The chain employs TRBV7-2 and TRBJ2-7, with 7 nucleotides matching TRBD2. The CDR3 has 16 residues. The germline gives CDR1 SGHTA, CDR2 FQGNSA. With 5 bases clipped from V and 3 bases from J, the junction kept 13 bases outside the gene matches. DNA for the CDR3: TGTGCCAGCAGCCGCCTTGATGGACTAGGATTCTACGAGCAGTACTTC. This gives the protein CASSRLDGLGFYEQYF.

This clonotype was detected only a few times. J is TRBJ2-3 and V is TRBV28; D uncertain. Trimming shortened V by 5 bases and J by 2 bases, and 17 bases separated the two germline ends. The CDR3 spans 16 residues. Germline lookup yields CDR1 MDHEN and CDR2 SYDVKM. The CDR3 loop reads CASSPSRNSYTDTQYF. The DNA of the CDR3 is TGTGCCAGCAGTCCCTCCAGGAATAGCTACACAGATACGCAGTATTTT.

This sequence joins TRBV29-1 and TRBJ2-1; 11 bases are shared with TRBD2. Germline CDR1 is SQVTM and CDR2 is ANQGSEA. Losses at the gene ends were 3 bases for V and 5 bases for J; bases not matched to a gene: 9. CDR3 length: 16 residues. DNA of the CDR3: TGCAGCGTTGAGCGCCTGACTAGCGGGGAAAACAATGAGCAGTTCTTC. Translation gives CSVERLTSGENNEQFF.

The chain carries TRBV24-1 and TRBJ2-2; a weak D match, TRBD1 (6 bases). The germline gives CDR1 KGHDR, CDR2 SFDVKD. V shed 7 bases and J shed 5 bases, with 10 bases lying between them. This CDR3 is built from 13 residues. The CDR3 spells CATSVQGTGELFF. CDR3 coding DNA: TGTGCCACCAGCGTCCAGGGGACCGGGGAGCTGTTTTTT.

The genes are TRBV27 and TRBJ1-5; D is unclear. Trimming cost V 3 bases and J 4 bases, with 10 bases left between them. Germline assignment: CDR1 MNHEY and CDR2 SMNVEV (reference sequence). This CDR3 region has 14 residues. The CDR3 loop is CASSFLSGNQPQHF. The CDR3 coding sequence is TGTGCCAGCAGTTTCTTGTCGGGAAATCAGCCCCAGCATTTT.

This clonotype has just a few counts. The chain employs TRBV2 and TRBJ2-1, with TRBD2 matching 14 bases. The CDR3 is 14 amino acids. CDR1 SNHLY and CDR2 FYNNEI come from the germline V gene. J was trimmed by 10 bases and V by 11 bases; bases with no gene match: 10. The CDR3 DNA reads TGTGCCGGGGAGGGACTAGCGGGAGTGGGGGAGCAGTTCTTC. Translating it yields CAGEGLAGVGEQFF.

The CDR3 coding sequence is TGTGCCAGCAGTAACCGGGCCGGGCTATTCAATGAGCAGTTCTTC. Translating it yields CASSNRAGLFNEQFF. The V call is TRBV6-2 or TRBV6-3, the J call TRBJ2-1; no clear D. The CDR3 sequence is 15 residues long. V was trimmed by 5 bases and J by 6 bases, leaving 17 bases between them. CDR1 MNHEY and CDR2 SVGEGT come from the germline V gene.

This clonotype was detected ten times or more. The chain combines TRBV2 with TRBJ2-1; D may be TRBD1 (6 bases). The CDR3 loop spans 13 amino acids. Germline V gene data show CDR1 as SNHLY and CDR2 as FYNNEI. Trimming removed 1 base at V and 6 bases at J, with 7 bases between. The CDR3 bases are TGTGCCAGCAGTGAAGGAGGGGGCAATGAGCAGTTCTTC. Its translation is CASSEGGGNEQFF. The whole variable domain, remainder taken from reference TRBV2 and TRBJ2-1, is EPEVTQTPSHQVTQMGQEVILRCVPISNHLYFYWYRQILGQKVEFLVSFYNNEISEKSEIFDDQFSVERPDGSNFTLKIRSTKLEDSAMYFCASSEGGGNEQFFGPGTRLTVL.

V usage is TRBV7-9 and J usage is TRBJ2-7; 7 bases are shared with TRBD1. The CDR3 loop spans 16 amino acids. Germline V gives CDR1 SEHNR, CDR2 FQNEAQ (reference sequence). V shed 1 base, J shed 4 bases, and the junction held 10 bases outside the gene matches. The CDR3 protein is CASSLGFQDRHYEQYF. Written as DNA, the CDR3 is TGTGCCAGCAGCTTAGGGTTCCAGGACAGGCATTACGAGCAGTACTTC.

A few counts support this clonotype. The chain combines TRBV7-6 with TRBJ1-1, with D perhaps matching TRBD1 (6 bases). Germline V gene data show CDR1 as SGHVS and CDR2 as FNYEAQ. V was trimmed by 5 bases and J by 0 bases, leaving 22 bases between them. The CDR3 is made up of 18 amino acids. The CDR3 here is CASSTPVDSRFLNTEAFF. CDR3 coding DNA: TGTGCCAGCAGCACCCCGGTGGACAGTCGTTTTTTGAACACTGAAGCTTTCTTT.

This clonotype was counted only a few times. V is TRBV6-2 or TRBV6-3 and J is TRBJ1-1; tentatively, D is TRBD1 (6 bases). V was shortened by 4 bases and J by 4 bases, with 16 bases between the two germline ends. The CDR3 sequence is 15 residues long. In germline, CDR1 is MNHEY, CDR2 SVGEGT. The CDR3 coding sequence is TGTGCCAGCAGTTGGGAGGCAGGGGAAAGCACTGAAGCTTTCTTT. This codes for CASSWEAGESTEAFF.

This clonotype was counted between two and nine times. The rearrangement uses TRBV9 and TRBJ2-2; D unresolved. Germline V gene data show CDR1 as SGDLS and CDR2 as YYNGEE. Trimming shortened V by 1 base and J by 1 base, and 5 bases separated the two germline ends. This CDR3 comprises 14 residues. The CDR3 nucleotides read TGTGCCAGCAGCGTACAACAGAACACCGGGGAGCTGTTTTTT. Encoded protein: CASSVQQNTGELFF.

This sequence joins TRBV6-6 and TRBJ2-1; 9 nucleotides align to TRBD2. CDR1 is MNHNY, CDR2 SVGAGI, per germline (reference sequence). With V trimmed by 7 bases and J by 6 bases, 10 bases remained unmatched. This CDR3 region has 15 residues. CDR3 DNA: TGTGCCAGCATCCCAGCCGGTAGCGGGAGCAATGAGCAGTTCTTC. This gives the protein CASIPAGSGSNEQFF.

The J gene is TRBJ2-1, the V gene TRBV3-1; 10 nucleotides match TRBD2. The CDR3 runs to 16 residues. The junction had 8 bases not matched to a gene; V was cut back by 0 bases and J by 9 bases. CDR1 and CDR2 (germline): LGHDT, YNNKEL (reference sequence). The CDR3 here is CASSQDLSLAGVEQFF. The DNA of the CDR3 is TGTGCCAGCAGCCAAGATCTAAGTCTAGCGGGAGTTGAGCAGTTCTTC.

The chain is built from TRBV14 and TRBJ1-1; 8 bases match TRBD1. Germline assignment: CDR1 SGHDN and CDR2 FVKESK. The V segment lost 5 bases and the J segment 11 bases; nucleotides outside the gene matches: 4. The CDR3 has 11 amino acids. CDR3 residues: CASSSGTGAFF. The DNA of the CDR3 is TGTGCCAGCAGCTCCGGGACAGGTGCTTTCTTT.

The chain joins TRBV7-9 to TRBJ2-1; D could derive from TRBD1 or TRBD2 (5 bases each). The CDR3 has 15 residues. Germline values: CDR1 SEHNR, CDR2 FQNEAQ (reference sequence). V lost 5 bases and J lost 4, with 15 bases in between. The CDR3 sequence is CASSQPGTTYNEQFF. The CDR3 DNA reads TGTGCCAGCAGCCAGCCCGGGACGACGTACAATGAGCAGTTCTTC.

This clonotype was seen only a few times. The V gene is TRBV7-9, the J gene TRBJ2-7; the D call may be TRBD1 or TRBD2 (5 bases each). The CDR3 is 15 residues long. V lost 4 bases, J lost 3 bases, and 16 bases lay in between. Germline V gene data show CDR1 as SEHNR and CDR2 as FQNEAQ (reference sequence). The DNA of the CDR3 is TGTGCCAGCAGCTCTCACGGGACGGCACACTACGAGCAGTACTTC. Protein sequence: CASSSHGTAHYEQYF.

This clonotype was counted only a few times. V gene TRBV12-3 or TRBV12-4 combines with J gene TRBJ2-3; 8 bases align to TRBD1. The CDR3 has 15 amino acids. V gave up 6 bases and J gave up 3 bases; unmatched junction bases: 8. The CDR3 DNA reads as TGTGCCAGCAGGGCAGGACAGGGAGTGACAGATACGCAGTATTTT. Residues: CASRAGQGVTDTQYF.

The V gene is TRBV7-3, the J gene TRBJ1-5; tentative D call: TRBD1 (6 bases). Germline CDR1 SGHTA, CDR2 FQGTGA. The CDR3 is 13 amino acids. V was shortened by 1 base and J by 7 bases, with 8 bases between the two germline ends. The CDR3 bases are TGTGCCAGCAGCTTAAAGGGGGGGCAGCCCCAGCATTTT. Translated, it gives CASSLKGGQPQHF.